This T cell receptor (beta chain) was sequenced in a study of OX40 agonist ivuxolimab in advanced cancers. A note on the overall study: The costimulatory receptor OX40 (CD134) was targeted by ivuxolimab, a fully human IgG2 agonistic monoclonal antibody. Prior anti-PD-1, anti-PD-L1 or anti-CTLA-4 therapy was permitted, and roughly two fifths of dose-escalation patients had received checkpoint inhibitors. Intravenous ivuxolimab was administered to patients every 2 weeks at six dose levels: 0.01, 0.1, 0.3, 1.5, 3 and 10 mg/kg. A male proportion of around 80% and a mean age of about 60 years, ranging from 23 to 79, were recorded for the dose-escalation cohort. The point of sequencing TCRbeta in the periphery was to test whether ivuxolimab changed TCR sequence diversity and drove clonal T-cell expansion. Partial responses occurred in three dose-escalation patients, of whom one had hepatocellular carcinoma and two had cutaneous melanoma. The monotherapy dose-escalation portion (N = 52 patients) of the phase I ivuxolimab trial is reported in the paper. Of the 50 to 55 dose-escalation patients, hepatocellular carcinoma was present in about 20, melanoma in approximately 15, renal cell carcinoma in 9 and head and neck cancer in 9.

The trial excluded patients who had a history of autoimmune disease or who were on systemic immunosuppression. Peripheral blood for TCR sequencing was drawn from every dose cohort at baseline, at cycle 4 day 1 and at cycle 7 day 1. The samples were taken from a phase I, first-in-human, multicenter, open-label dose-escalation trial of ivuxolimab. Adults with locally advanced or metastatic melanoma, renal cell carcinoma, hepatocellular carcinoma or head and neck squamous cell carcinoma were enrolled in the trial. Before TCR sequencing, CD4+ and CD8+ T cells were separately sorted from peripheral blood. The paper's findings and limits, for the study overall: Low levels of normalized T-cell clonal expansion were also seen in some patients who did not respond. After ivuxolimab, more expanded clones were found on average in CD8+ T cells than in CD4+ T cells. At doses of 0.1 to 3.0 mg/kg, clonal expansion of both CD4+ and CD8+ T cells in blood was seen between baseline and week 6. In the 0.1-3.0 mg/kg groups, partial responders had among the lowest normalized peripheral clonal expansion, particularly in CD8+ T cells. The antigen specificity of the clonally expanded peripheral T cells was not determined.

The CDR3 holds 15 amino acids from the cysteine to the phenylalanine. CDR3 DNA only is kept here, 45 bases in frame from base 1. From a lookup of the germline V gene, CDR1 and CDR2 are SGDLS and YYNGEE. Genomic DNA was isolated from the sorted cells so that the TCRbeta CDR3 region could be sequenced. The immunoSEQ Assay was used for sequencing of TCRbeta CDR3 regions. TCRdb took over this immuneACCESS table, retaining in-frame rearrangements with V and J assigned. Such tables are incomplete; in checked studies, under half of the missing clones stem from an unresolved V gene, and the remainder is unexplained. This sample holds tens of thousands of clones; approximately 80% were observed only once. The ten largest account for roughly 18% of the sample. Comments on this clone: Its antigen is unknown. Base qualities are not recorded, but no much larger clone differs from it by a single base.

Sequencing was performed on CD4+ or CD8+ T cells sorted from blood, taken in a trial of the OX40 agonist ivuxolimab. The chain is assembled from TRBV9 and TRBJ2-5, with the D gene uncertain. The DNA matches TRBJ2-7 better at its end, which makes the J call doubtful. The TCR originated in an adult with an advanced solid tumor such as melanoma, head and neck, liver or kidney cancer. The DNA is as follows: TGTGCCAGCAGCGTAGGGAGTGCAGCTTTCTACGAGCAGTACTTC. Protein translation: CASSVGSAAFYEQYF.